This T cell receptor (beta chain) derives from a study of blood T cell repertoires in COVID-19. Background on the study: The analysed material was cDNA or gDNA that came from T cells, B-cell-depleted T cells, or PBMCs.

This CDR3 has 18 residues. Trimming pared 1 base from V and 0 bases from J, leaving 13 bases between. CDR1 is SGHTA, CDR2 FQGNSA, per germline. This table comes from immunoSEQ multiplex PCR, and its TCRdb copy is limited to in-frame clones, with some not included. The repertoire holds hundreds of thousands of clones, with roughly 87% as singletons. All enrollees were roughly 18 to 100 years old and from 25 or so US areas. Cohorts were based on clinical histories the participants reported. For recovered donors of Cohort 3, there were two negative PCRs, clearance, or symptom resolution. What was sequenced was PBMCs or T cells enriched from blood (not recorded which). The receptor was isolated from a woman younger than 30 who had recovered from COVID-19. The rearrangement uses TRBV7-2 and TRBJ2-6; no definite D call. The CDR3 DNA is TGTGCCAGCAGCTTAGAATACGGAGAGACCTCTGGGGCCAACGTCCTGACTTTC. Amino acid sequence: CASSLEYGETSGANVLTF.